The 27 T cell receptor beta chains below all came from one sample that was sequenced in a study of identical twins. TCRdb re-called the 5' RACE reads with MiXCR, one entry per CDR3 protein. The data contain roughly 500,000 distinct CDR3 sequences, about 20% of them seen just once; the ten biggest clones take up around 1%. These data are also associated with another study on T cells expressing NK-cell markers.

Sequencing used CD4+ T cells sorted from blood. These receptors all come from a woman younger than 35 in good health.

V is TRBV7-9 and J is TRBJ2-7, with D possibly matching TRBD2 (6 bases). This CDR3 has 14 residues. The V and J ends lost 2 bases and 3 bases respectively, with 11 bases between them. The germline gives CDR1 SEHNR, CDR2 FQNEAQ (reference sequence). The CDR3 DNA follows: TGTGCCAGCAGCTTATACAGGCGGGGCTACGAGCAGTACTTC. This translates into CASSLYRRGYEQYF.

The V call is TRBV6-1, the J call TRBJ2-3, with D unresolved. The CDR3 sequence is 15 residues long. The V gene's germline CDR1 is MNHNS and CDR2 SASEGT. Trimming took 7 bases from V and 1 from J, leaving 15 bases between them. For the CDR3, the DNA is TGTGCCAGCACCGATAGGGTTTCAGGCACAGATACGCAGTATTTT. This translates into CASTDRVSGTDTQYF.

This clonotype was recorded a few times. The rearrangement uses TRBV20-1 and TRBJ2-7; D might be TRBD2 (6 bases). The CDR3 is 14 amino acids. V was pared by 3 bases and J by 0 bases, with 12 bases between. Per the germline V gene, CDR1 is DFQATT and CDR2 is SNEGSKA (reference sequence). CDR3 nucleotides: TGCAGTGCTAGGAACGGGGGTAGCTCCTACGAGCAGTACTTC. Amino acid sequence: CSARNGGSSYEQYF.

The table lists this clonotype with a few counts. V is TRBV20-1 and J is TRBJ2-7; tentatively, D is TRBD1 or TRBD2 (6 bases each). The CDR3 covers 14 residues. Trimming left V 2 bases short and J 3 bases short, with 14 bases between. Looked up from germline, CDR1 is DFQATT and CDR2 is SNEGSKA (reference sequence). CDR3 region: CSARRGTHGYEQYF. The CDR3 DNA reads TGCAGTGCTAGACGCGGGACACATGGCTACGAGCAGTACTTC.

The CDR3 DNA is TGCAGTGCTAGCCGGGAGCCCGGCTACAATGAGCAGTTCTTC. Protein sequence: CSASREPGYNEQFF. The J gene is TRBJ2-1, the V gene TRBV20-1; perhaps TRBD2 as D (6 bases). The germline gives CDR1 DFQATT, CDR2 SNEGSKA (reference sequence). CDR3 length equals 14 residues. Between the trimmed V and J ends, which lost 3 bases and 3 bases, there was a span of 12 bases.

The chain couples TRBV6-1 to TRBJ2-5; unclear D gene. V was clipped by 6 bases and J by 2 bases, with 13 bases between them. The V gene's germline CDR1 is MNHNS and CDR2 SASEGT. This CDR3 spans 14 amino acids. CDR3 in amino acids: CASSWGWAQETQYF. The CDR3, as DNA: TGTGCCAGCAGCTGGGGATGGGCTCAAGAGACCCAGTACTTC.

CDR3 nucleotide sequence: TGCGCCAGCAGCATCATAGCGGGAGGGCCGAGGGGTGAGCAGTTCTTC. Translating it yields CASSIIAGGPRGEQFF. The chain combines TRBV5-1 with TRBJ2-1; 11 bases are a match to TRBD2. This CDR3 contains 16 residues. Germline V lookup: CDR1 SGHRS, CDR2 YFSETQ. The V gene end was trimmed by 4 bases and the J gene end by 9 bases; junction bases not matched to a gene: 12.

The chain joins TRBV6-1 to TRBJ2-7; 8 bases match TRBD1. V lost 7 bases and J lost 4; bases outside the gene matches: 9. In germline, CDR1 is MNHNS, CDR2 SASEGT. The length of the CDR3 is 14 residues. CDR3 residues: CASMTGQGGYEQYF. DNA of the CDR3: TGTGCCAGCATGACCGGACAGGGTGGATACGAGCAGTACTTC.

This clonotype was seen only a few times. V and J are TRBV14 and TRBJ2-5; D call uncertain. V was pared by 4 bases and J by 7 bases, with 7 bases between. CDR1 and CDR2 (germline): SGHDN, FVKESK. The CDR3 spans 11 residues. CDR3 loop: CASSRGMTQYF. The CDR3 bases are TGTGCCAGCAGCCGCGGTATGACCCAGTACTTC.

This clonotype was seen a handful of times. The chain recombines TRBV20-1 with TRBJ1-2; D unresolved. Germline assignment: CDR1 DFQATT and CDR2 SNEGSKA (reference sequence). The CDR3 extends over 15 amino acids. The V and J ends lost 3 bases and 3 bases respectively, with 17 bases between them. CDR3 protein: CSASGRDGEHYGYTF. DNA of the CDR3: TGCAGTGCTAGCGGGCGCGACGGAGAGCACTATGGCTACACCTTC.

This clonotype was observed at least ten times. The chain links TRBV5-1 to TRBJ1-1; D perhaps matches TRBD1 (6 bases). Trimming stripped 1 base from V and 0 bases from J, with 16 bases between. The CDR3 contains 17 residues. The germline V gene has CDR1 SGHRS and CDR2 YFSETQ. The chain's CDR3 is CASSLNTGPPMNTEAFF. The CDR3 DNA sequence: TGCGCCAGCAGCTTGAATACAGGGCCCCCTATGAACACTGAAGCTTTCTTT.

Only a few counts were recorded for this clonotype. This chain connects TRBV9 to TRBJ2-5, with 14 bases fitting TRBD2. The CDR3 spans 15 residues. Germline-derived CDR1 and CDR2 are SGDLS and YYNGEE. J was trimmed by 5 bases and V by 0 bases; bases with no gene match: 0. The CDR3 spells CASSVGTSGRETQYF. The CDR3 DNA reads TGTGCCAGCAGCGTAGGGACTAGCGGGAGGGAGACCCAGTACTTC.

This chain joins TRBV12-3 or TRBV12-4 and TRBJ1-2, with D perhaps TRBD1 (5 bases). The CDR3 runs to 13 residues. The V and J ends lost 3 bases and 4 bases respectively, with 9 bases between them. CDR3 in amino acids: CASSLGGVYGYTF. Written as DNA, the CDR3 is TGTGCCAGCAGTTTGGGGGGGGTCTATGGCTACACCTTC.

The chain combines TRBV12-3 or TRBV12-4 with TRBJ2-1, with 13 bases lining up with TRBD2. V lost 6 bases and J lost 6; bases outside the gene matches: 5. The CDR3 contains 15 residues. CDR3 nucleotides: TGTGCCAGCAGACCAGGGACTAGCGGGGCCAATGAGCAGTTCTTC. Protein product: CASRPGTSGANEQFF.

The genes are TRBV5-1 and TRBJ1-2; TRBD1 matches 7 bases. Germline CDR1 reads SGHRS; CDR2 reads YFSETQ. This CDR3 is built from 14 residues. The V gene end was trimmed by 3 bases and the J gene end by 5 bases; junction bases not matched to a gene: 7. CDR3 sequence: CASSWEGAGYGYTF. The DNA of the CDR3 is TGCGCCAGCAGCTGGGAGGGGGCCGGGTATGGCTACACCTTC.

The chain has TRBV5-1 and TRBJ2-7; tentatively, D is TRBD1 (5 bases). The V end was cut by 0 bases, the J end by 3 bases, with 10 bases between. Germline V gene lookup returns CDR1 SGHRS and CDR2 YFSETQ. The CDR3 extends over 14 amino acids. In nucleotides, the CDR3 is TGCGCCAGCAGCTTGGTTGGGGCTGACTACGAGCAGTACTTC. It encodes CASSLVGADYEQYF.

The gene calls are TRBV20-1 and TRBJ2-7; no reliable D call. The CDR3 sequence is 15 residues long. V shed 0 bases and J shed 5 bases, with 17 bases lying between them. Germline assignment: CDR1 DFQATT and CDR2 SNEGSKA (reference sequence). In DNA, the CDR3 is TGCAGTGCTAGAGATAGTAGGATAGGCCTCGACGAGCAGTACTTC. Protein product: CSARDSRIGLDEQYF.

This clonotype appeared a few times. The V call is TRBV20-1, the J call TRBJ2-3; D possibly corresponds to TRBD2 (6 bases). V was shortened by 1 base and J by 5 bases, with 16 bases between the two germline ends. The CDR3 runs to 15 residues. CDR1 is DFQATT and CDR2 is SNEGSKA in the germline V gene (reference sequence). The CDR3 spells CSARVPSGGRDTQYF. The DNA for the CDR3 is TGCAGTGCTAGAGTCCCCTCCGGAGGGAGAGATACGCAGTATTTT.

The chain employs TRBV27 and TRBJ1-6, with D tentatively TRBD1 (5 bases). The CDR3 sequence is 14 residues long. CDR1 MNHEY and CDR2 SMNVEV come from the germline V gene (reference sequence). The V and J ends lost 2 bases and 7 bases respectively, with 9 bases between them. The CDR3 DNA follows: TGTGCCAGCAGTTTAAGGGGCAGAAATTCACCCCTCCACTTT. This sequence encodes CASSLRGRNSPLHF.

This clonotype turned up a few times. The V gene is TRBV20-1, the J gene TRBJ2-7; D uncertain. The CDR3 covers 14 residues. The germline CDR1 and CDR2 sequences are DFQATT and SNEGSKA (reference sequence). Trimming took off 0 bases at V and 5 bases at J, with 14 bases between the two ends. The CDR3 spells CSARDLLGFDEQYF. The CDR3 DNA is TGCAGTGCTAGAGATCTCCTTGGGTTCGACGAGCAGTACTTC.

This clonotype was seen a few times. The chain joins TRBV10-3 to TRBJ1-1; D remains unclear. Germline V gene lookup returns CDR1 ENHRY and CDR2 SYGVKD. Trimming took 4 bases from V and 5 from J, leaving 5 bases between them. The CDR3 has 11 residues. The CDR3 here is CAISGGTEAFF. The CDR3 nucleotides read TGTGCCATCAGTGGAGGGACTGAAGCTTTCTTT.

The chain couples TRBV7-9 to TRBJ1-6, with 7 bases identical to TRBD1. Germline-derived CDR1 and CDR2 are SEHNR and FQNEAQ (reference sequence). CDR3 length equals 12 residues. After removal of 5 bases from V and 17 bases from J, the junction contained 9 bases not matched to a gene. Here the CDR3 reads CASSLRDSAIHF. Written as DNA, the CDR3 is TGTGCCAGCAGCCTCCGGGACAGCGCTATCCACTTT.

The chain employs TRBV29-1 and TRBJ2-1; tentatively, D is TRBD1 (6 bases). CDR1 SQVTM and CDR2 ANQGSEA come from the germline V gene. The CDR3 spans 13 residues. The V gene lost 6 bases and the J gene lost 8 bases, with 17 bases spanning the gap. The DNA for the CDR3 is TGCAGCGTGGACCCTACAGGGAAAGATGAGCAGTTCTTC. Translating gives CSVDPTGKDEQFF.

This clonotype was detected ten times or more. This chain joins TRBV10-3 and TRBJ2-3; the match to TRBD2 covers 12 bases. The germline V gene has CDR1 ENHRY and CDR2 SYGVKD. Unmatched junction bases numbered 5, after V lost 6 bases and J lost 1 base. The CDR3 is made up of 16 amino acids. The CDR3 coding sequence is TGTGCCATCAGCACCTGGACTAGCGGGGGCACAGATACGCAGTATTTT. Amino acids: CAISTWTSGGTDTQYF.

The rearrangement links TRBV5-1 to TRBJ2-1; 12 positions match TRBD2. The J segment lost 5 bases and the V segment lost 6 bases, leaving 9 bases of the junction unmatched. Per germline, CDR1 SGHRS and CDR2 YFSETQ. This CDR3 is built from 16 residues. CDR3 nucleotides: TGCGCCAGCACTCCGACTAGCGGGGGATTTAACAATGAGCAGTTCTTC. This translates into CASTPTSGGFNNEQFF.

V gene TRBV6-1 combines with J gene TRBJ2-1; the match to TRBD2 covers 9 bases. The CDR3 length is 15 residues. Germline CDR1 is MNHNS and CDR2 is SASEGT. J was trimmed by 6 bases and V by 7 bases; bases with no gene match: 10. CDR3 nucleotide sequence: TGTGCCAGCACCAGGACTAGCGCCTTACCCAATGAGCAGTTCTTC. It codes for CASTRTSALPNEQFF.

V usage is TRBV12-3 or TRBV12-4 and J usage is TRBJ2-1, with 8 nucleotides matching TRBD2. The trim removed 4 bases at V and 5 bases at J, leaving 7 bases unmatched. The CDR3 consists of 15 residues. CDR3 residues: CASSSLTSVDNEQFF. CDR3 in DNA: TGTGCCAGCAGTTCCCTGACTAGCGTTGACAATGAGCAGTTCTTC.